Sequencing of this TCR beta chain was carried out in a study of CD8 T cells in Susac syndrome. About 0.45 to 1 ug RNA was reverse transcribed with random hexamers. Multiplex PCR with immunoSEQ amplified the TCR beta CDR3 across 54 Vbeta and 13 Jbeta. TCRdb re-derived calls from the immunoSEQ multiplex PCR reads in MiXCR, one entry per CDR3 protein. The profile shows 200,000 to 250,000 distinct CDR3 sequences, 85% to 95% of them singletons. Germline V CDR1 and CDR2: DFQATT, SNEGSKA (reference sequence). V was trimmed by 6 bases and J by 5 bases, leaving 16 bases between them. This CDR3 is 13 amino acids long.

What was sequenced was CD4+ T cells from PBMCs. The V and J genes are TRBV20-1 and TRBJ2-5, with unresolved D. This TCR was recovered from a human donor with multiple sclerosis. The CDR3 region has the DNA TGCAGTGCCCCCCCGGGCTTAGGGGAGACCCAGTACTTC. Translating it yields CSAPPGLGETQYF.